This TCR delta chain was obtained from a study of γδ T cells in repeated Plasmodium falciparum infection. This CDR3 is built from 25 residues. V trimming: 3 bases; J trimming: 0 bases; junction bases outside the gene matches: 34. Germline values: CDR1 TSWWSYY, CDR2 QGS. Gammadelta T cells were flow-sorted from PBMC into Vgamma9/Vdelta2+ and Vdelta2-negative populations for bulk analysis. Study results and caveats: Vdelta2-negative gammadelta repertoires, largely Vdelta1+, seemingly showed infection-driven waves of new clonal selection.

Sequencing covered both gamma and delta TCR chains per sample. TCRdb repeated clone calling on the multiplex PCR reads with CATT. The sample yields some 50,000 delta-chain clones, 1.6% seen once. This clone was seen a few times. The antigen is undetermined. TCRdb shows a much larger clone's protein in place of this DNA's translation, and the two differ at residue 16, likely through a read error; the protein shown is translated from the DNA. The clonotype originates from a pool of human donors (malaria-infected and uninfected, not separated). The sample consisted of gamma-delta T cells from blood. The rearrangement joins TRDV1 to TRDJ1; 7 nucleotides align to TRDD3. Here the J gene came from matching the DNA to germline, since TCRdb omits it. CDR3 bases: TGTGCTCTTGGGGATTCTTACAGGGAGCACCATTCTGGGGGCCGCGGCATCCCGTACACCGATAAACTCATCTTT. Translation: CALGDSYREHHSGGRGIPYTDKLIF.